The 2 T cell receptor beta chains listed next were all sequenced from one sample in a study of T cells in localized non-small cell lung cancer. TCRdb's table, derived via immunoSEQ multiplex PCR, lists solely in-frame clones and lacks some. Of around 90,000 clones listed, 80% were seen once; the top ten hold over 15%. The sample was PBMCs, taken before any cancer treatment. The receptor source for this set is a man aged 40 to 70 with stage II squamous cell lung carcinoma.

V usage is TRBV11-2 and J usage is TRBJ1-3; a weak D match, TRBD1 (5 bases). Trimming pared 1 base from V and 4 bases from J, leaving 17 bases between. The germline CDR1 and CDR2 sequences are SGHAT and FQNNGV. This CDR3 is built from 17 residues. This CDR3 reads CASSLGRGRDAGNTIYF. The CDR3 nucleotides are TGTGCCAGCAGCTTAGGCCGAGGCAGGGACGCCGGAAACACCATATATTTT. The variable domain in full, with the rest retrieved from reference TRBV11-2 and TRBJ1-3, is EAGVAQSPRYKIIEKRQSVAFWCNPISGHATLYWYQQILGQGPKLLIQFQNNGVVDDSQLPKDRFSAERLKGVDSTLKIQPAKLEDSAVYLCASSLGRGRDAGNTIYFGEGSWLTVV.

This rearrangement joins TRBV30 to TRBJ2-4, with D perhaps TRBD2 (6 bases). CDR1 is GTSNPN, CDR2 SVGIG, per germline (reference sequence). The length of the CDR3 is 13 residues. Trimming left V 2 bases short and J 7 bases short, with 12 bases between. CDR3 in DNA: TGTGCCTGGAGTAAGGGCGGGGCCAACATTCAGTACTTC. Protein: CAWSKGGANIQYF.